This is a list of T cell receptor beta chains from one sample in a study of CD4 T cells in relation to SARS-CoV-2 and coronaviruses. The antigens for these receptors are not known. Some clones are missing from TCRdb's copy, which holds only in-frame ones; the method was immunoSEQ multiplex PCR. The data show roughly 30,000 clones, around 84% seen once. Sequencing was carried out using CD4+ T cells from PBMCs, cultured in vitro. Receptors originate from a human donor in good health. Each CDR3 is given with its conserved first and last residue.

v_call,j_call,cdr3_aa
TRBV7-3,TRBJ2-3,CASSLFSGSGDTQYF
TRBV4-3,TRBJ1-2,CASSQDIDYGYTF
TRBV12-5,TRBJ2-2,CASGPGTNTGELFF
TRBV7-2,TRBJ2-7,CASSPPAGGSEQYF
TRBV11-2,TRBJ1-2,CASSREQTIGGYTF
TRBV5-1,TRBJ2-5,CASSLGDRETQYF
TRBV3-1/TRBV3-2,TRBJ1-1,CASSQSPGPTEAFF
TRBV7-8,TRBJ1-4,CASSQGSLNEKLFF
TRBV2,TRBJ2-1,CASNQGRGAYNEQFF
TRBV7-9,TRBJ1-2,CASRKTGPEGYTF
TRBV18,TRBJ1-4,CASSPRAGAWEGEKLFF